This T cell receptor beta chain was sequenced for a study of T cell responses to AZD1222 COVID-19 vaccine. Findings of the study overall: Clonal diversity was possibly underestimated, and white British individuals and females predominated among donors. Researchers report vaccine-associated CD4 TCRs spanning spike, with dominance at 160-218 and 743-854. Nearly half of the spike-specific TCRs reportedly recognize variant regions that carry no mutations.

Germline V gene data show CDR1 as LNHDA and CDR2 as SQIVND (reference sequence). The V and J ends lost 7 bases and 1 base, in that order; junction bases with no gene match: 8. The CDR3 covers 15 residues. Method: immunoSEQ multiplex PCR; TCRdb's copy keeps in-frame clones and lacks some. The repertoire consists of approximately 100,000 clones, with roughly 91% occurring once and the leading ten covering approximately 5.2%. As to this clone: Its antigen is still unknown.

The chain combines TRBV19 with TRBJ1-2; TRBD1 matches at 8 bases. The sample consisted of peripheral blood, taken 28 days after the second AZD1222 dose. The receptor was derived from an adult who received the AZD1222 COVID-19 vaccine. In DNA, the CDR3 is TGTGCCAGTACCGAATTGGGACAGGTTAACTATGGCTACACCTTC. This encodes CASTELGQVNYGYTF.